The 20 T cell receptor beta chains below come from one sample, sequenced in a study of blood T cell repertoires in COVID-19. Using immunoSEQ multiplex PCR, the repertoire was profiled, and TCRdb retains in-frame clones only, with some absent. Seen here are about 140,000 clones, about 79% observed once, and the top ten hold around 2.9%. Sequencing was carried out using PBMCs or T cells enriched from blood (not recorded which). The receptors shown here come from a woman aged 50 to 60 who had recovered from COVID-19.

The J gene is TRBJ1-6, the V gene TRBV30; D is undetermined. With 2 bases removed from V and 6 bases from J, the gap between germline ends came to 11 bases. There are 14 residues in the CDR3. Germline V lookup: CDR1 GTSNPN, CDR2 SVGIG (reference sequence). CDR3 bases: TGTGCCTGGAGTCTCGGACTACTTAATTCACCCCTCCACTTT. Encoded protein: CAWSLGLLNSPLHF.

The V and J genes are TRBV2 and TRBJ2-7, with 10 nucleotides matching TRBD2. This CDR3 comprises 13 residues. Trimming took 8 bases from V and 1 from J; bases not matched to a gene: 2. In germline, CDR1 is SNHLY, CDR2 FYNNEI. The CDR3 loop is CASERGGSYEQYF. The CDR3 DNA follows: TGTGCCAGCGAGCGGGGGGGGTCCTACGAGCAGTACTTC.

The sample holds a few counts of this clone. The J gene is TRBJ1-2, the V gene TRBV4-2; unclear D gene. V dropped 0 bases and J dropped 4 bases, with 6 bases sitting between them. The CDR3 sequence is 13 residues long. Germline V CDR1 and CDR2: LGHNA, YNFKEQ. CDR3 bases: TGTGCCAGCAGCCAAGACGGACTCTATGGCTACACCTTC. This encodes CASSQDGLYGYTF.

V is TRBV7-9 and J is TRBJ2-3; TRBD2 matches 7 bases. Trimming removed 5 bases from V and 4 bases from J; junction bases left unmatched: 9. Germline V gene sequence: CDR1 SEHNR, CDR2 FQNEAQ (reference sequence). The CDR3 is made up of 15 amino acids. The CDR3 spells CASSRVLAGADTQYF. Here the CDR3 DNA reads TGTGCCAGCAGCAGAGTCCTGGCGGGGGCAGATACGCAGTATTTT.

CDR3 region: CASSPPSYYGYTF. The CDR3 coding sequence is TGTGCCAGCTCACCACCTAGTTACTATGGCTACACCTTC. The V gene is TRBV18, the J gene TRBJ1-2; D call uncertain. Germline CDR1 and CDR2: KGHSH and LQKENI. There are 13 residues in the CDR3. Trimming shortened V by 0 bases and J by 3 bases, and 5 bases separated the two germline ends.

The chain joins TRBV2 to TRBJ1-2; D possibly corresponds to TRBD1 (5 bases). The CDR3 totals 15 residues. Germline assignment: CDR1 SNHLY and CDR2 FYNNEI. Trimming cost V 3 bases and J 4 bases, with 15 bases left between them. The CDR3 region is CASSERRGFGYGYTF. Written as DNA, the CDR3 is TGTGCCAGCAGTGAGCGTAGGGGCTTCGGCTATGGCTACACCTTC.

The V and J genes are TRBV18 and TRBJ1-6; tentatively, D is TRBD1 (5 bases). CDR1 and CDR2 (germline): KGHSH, LQKENI. V was trimmed by 4 bases and J by 5 bases, leaving 12 bases between them. The length of the CDR3 is 15 residues. CDR3 in DNA: TGTGCCAGCTCACAGCAGGGAAAGGATAATTCACCCCTCCACTTT. Its translation: CASSQQGKDNSPLHF.

The chain combines TRBV3-1 (or the pseudogene TRBV3-2) with TRBJ2-6; tentative D call: TRBD1 (5 bases). Trimming stripped 4 bases from V and 4 bases from J, with 11 bases between. This CDR3 has 15 residues. Germline values: CDR1 LGHDT, CDR2 YNNKEL (reference sequence). CDR3 amino acids: CASSLQGAGANVLTF. The CDR3 nucleotides are TGTGCCAGCAGCCTCCAGGGCGCCGGGGCCAACGTCCTGACTTTC.

This sequence joins TRBV19 and TRBJ2-3, with D maybe TRBD1 (6 bases). Deletions cut 1 base from V and 4 bases from J, with 18 bases between. Germline CDR1 reads LNHDA; CDR2 reads SQIVND (reference sequence). This CDR3 has 17 residues. This chain's CDR3 is CASSIGGHPNLPDTQYF. The CDR3 DNA sequence: TGTGCCAGTAGTATAGGGGGACACCCGAACCTCCCAGATACGCAGTATTTT.

The V and J genes are TRBV7-9 and TRBJ2-7, with 9 bases fitting TRBD1. The CDR3 sequence is 15 residues long. Trimming removed 3 bases from V and 4 bases from J; junction bases left unmatched: 7. Germline lookup yields CDR1 SEHNR and CDR2 FQNEAQ (reference sequence). The CDR3: CASSFGRDRVYEQYF. Written as DNA, the CDR3 is TGTGCCAGCAGCTTCGGACGGGACAGGGTGTACGAGCAGTACTTC. The full variable domain, rest sourced from reference TRBV7-9 and TRBJ2-7, is DTGVSQNPRHKITKRGQNVTFRCDPISEHNRLYWYRQTLGQGPEFLTYFQNEAQLEKSRLLSDRFSAERPKGSFSTLEIQRTEQGDSAMYLCASSFGRDRVYEQYFGPGTRLTVT.

The J gene is TRBJ1-5, the V gene TRBV7-8; D is possibly TRBD1 (5 bases). V was pared by 4 bases and J by 6 bases, with 16 bases between. The CDR3 runs to 15 residues. The germline V gene encodes CDR1 SGHVS and CDR2 FQNEAQ. CDR3 sequence: CASSSGRVSAQPQHF. For the CDR3, the DNA is TGTGCCAGCAGCTCCGGCAGGGTGTCGGCTCAGCCCCAGCATTTT.

This chain links TRBV13 with TRBJ1-6; D unclear. Germline assignment: CDR1 PRHDT and CDR2 FYEKMQ (reference sequence). Trimming removed 5 bases from V and 8 bases from J, with 16 bases in between. CDR3 length: 15 residues. The CDR3 DNA follows: TGTGCCAGCAGCACCAGACTGATCGAGGATTCACCCCTCCACTTT. Encoded protein: CASSTRLIEDSPLHF.

V usage is TRBV27 and J usage is TRBJ2-1; 14 bases match TRBD2. Germline values: CDR1 MNHEY, CDR2 SMNVEV (reference sequence). CDR3 size: 14 residues. V was clipped by 2 bases and J by 13 bases; unmatched bases: 4. The CDR3 reads CASSLRGLAGEQFF. The CDR3 nucleotides are TGTGCCAGCAGTTTAAGGGGACTAGCGGGGGAACAGTTCTTC.

The chain is built from TRBV7-9 and TRBJ2-3, with 11 bases that match TRBD2. CDR1 and CDR2 (germline): SEHNR, FQNEAQ (reference sequence). The CDR3 runs 16 residues. V lost 5 bases, J lost 0 bases, and 4 bases stayed unmatched. CDR3 loop: CASSARTSGSTDTQYF. The CDR3 DNA sequence: TGTGCCAGCAGCGCCCGGACTAGCGGGAGCACAGATACGCAGTATTTT.

The chain carries TRBV5-1 and TRBJ1-6; possibly TRBD1 for D (5 bases). This CDR3 contains 14 residues. Trimming stripped 0 bases from V and 9 bases from J, with 10 bases between. The V gene's germline CDR1 is SGHRS and CDR2 YFSETQ. Here the CDR3 DNA reads TGCGCCAGCAGCTTGGAGGGACTATCTTCACCCCTCCACTTT. Translating it yields CASSLEGLSSPLHF.

The V gene is TRBV27, the J gene TRBJ2-3; D might be TRBD1 (7 bases). This CDR3 comprises 14 residues. Between the trimmed V and J ends, which lost 5 bases and 4 bases, there was a span of 13 bases. CDR1 is MNHEY, CDR2 SMNVEV, per germline (reference sequence). The CDR3 bases are TGTGCCAGCAGTGGACGCGGGACAGCAGATACGCAGTATTTT. Its translation is CASSGRGTADTQYF.

This chain links TRBV29-1 with TRBJ2-7, with D possibly being TRBD1 (6 bases). The CDR3 totals 14 residues. CDR1 is SQVTM, CDR2 ANQGSEA, per germline. V was shortened by 4 bases and J by 3 bases, with 16 bases between the two germline ends. CDR3 bases: TGCAGCGTTGCTCTGACAGGACCGGACTACGAGCAGTACTTC. This codes for CSVALTGPDYEQYF.

The chain links TRBV29-1 to TRBJ2-1; 9 nucleotides align to TRBD1. CDR3 length: 14 amino acids. Germline CDR1 and CDR2: SQVTM and ANQGSEA. V lost 6 bases and J lost 4; bases outside the gene matches: 7. The CDR3 nucleotides read TGCAGCGTCCGGGACAGGGAACTATACAATGAGCAGTTCTTC. Translation gives CSVRDRELYNEQFF.

The chain carries TRBV29-1 and TRBJ2-3; TRBD2 aligns across 16 bases. Trimming at V came to 8 bases and at J to 5 bases, leaving 16 bases not matched to a gene. The germline CDR1 and CDR2 sequences are SQVTM and ANQGSEA. This CDR3 spans 18 amino acids. CDR3 sequence: CSSASGTSGRAGKDTQYF. The DNA for the CDR3 is TGCAGCTCTGCCTCCGGGACTAGCGGGAGGGCCGGGAAAGATACGCAGTATTTT.

This clone was detected a few times. The CDR3 DNA reads as TGCGCCAGCACTCAACAGGGGGCCGGCGGGGAGCTGTTTTTT. It is translated as CASTQQGAGGELFF. The chain couples TRBV5-1 to TRBJ2-2; 9 bases map to TRBD1. The CDR3 extends over 14 amino acids. Germline CDR1 reads SGHRS; CDR2 reads YFSETQ. V dropped 6 bases and J dropped 7; count of bases not matched to a gene: 7.